Detailed here is one T cell receptor beta chain. Its antigen remains unknown. V lost 0 bases and J 0 bases, leaving 10 bases between the germline ends. Germline lookup yields CDR1 SGHRS and CDR2 YFSETQ. CDR3 length: 16 residues. Primers: 60 Vbeta forward and 13 Jbeta reverse. Using immunoSEQ multiplex PCR, the repertoire was profiled, and TCRdb retains in-frame clones only, with some absent. The sample contains around 53,000 clones, 70% to 85% of which appear only once. This sample stems from a study of cytomegalovirus exposure and HLA in healthy donors. Turning to the study itself: Falling in the Caucasian-associated ancestry cluster were 80% to 85% of around 370 genotyped donors. Study-wide findings and caveats: A few of the chains that were CMV-associated were confirmed in vitro to be specific for CMV antigens.

The origin of this receptor is a man aged 25-45 years in good health and CMV-seronegative. The sample taken for sequencing was PBMCs. The chain employs TRBV5-1 and TRBJ2-1, with D possibly being TRBD2 (7 bases). The CDR3 here is CASSLGRGPSYNEQFF. DNA of the CDR3: TGCGCCAGCAGCTTGGGGCGGGGGCCCTCCTACAATGAGCAGTTCTTC.